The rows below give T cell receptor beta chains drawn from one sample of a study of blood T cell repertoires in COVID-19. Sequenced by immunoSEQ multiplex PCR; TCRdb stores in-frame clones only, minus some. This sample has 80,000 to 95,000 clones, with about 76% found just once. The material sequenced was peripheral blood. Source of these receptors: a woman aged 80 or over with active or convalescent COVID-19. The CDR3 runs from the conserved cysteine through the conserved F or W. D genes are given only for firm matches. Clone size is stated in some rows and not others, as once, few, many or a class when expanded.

CASSPGLAGRNEQFF	TGTGCCAGCTCACCGGGACTAGCGGGGCGCAATGAGCAGTTCTTC	TRBJ2-1	NA	TRBV18	TRBD2
CASSLPDRGNTIYF	TGTGCCAGCAGTTTACCCGACAGGGGCAACACCATATATTTT	TRBJ1-3	NA	TRBV28	TRBD1
CASSLKGVQPQHF	TGTGCCAGCAGTTTAAAAGGGGTCCAGCCCCAGCATTTT	TRBJ1-5	NA	TRBV12-3/TRBV12-4	NA
CASSQAPGSGYTF	TGTGCCAGCAGCCAAGCCCCAGGGTCTGGCTACACCTTC	TRBJ1-2	NA	TRBV3-1/TRBV3-2	NA
CASSKQGAIGYTF	TGTGCCAGCAGTAAACAGGGGGCAATTGGCTACACCTTC	TRBJ1-2	NA	TRBV27	TRBD1
CASSIRDRGRQHF	TGTGCCAGTAGTATAAGGGACAGGGGCCGCCAGCATTTT	TRBJ1-5	NA	TRBV19	TRBD1
CASSKRFLSGTGNGTEAFF	TGTGCCAGCAGCAAACGTTTCCTGAGCGGGACAGGGAATGGCACTGAAGCTTTCTTT	TRBJ1-1	NA	TRBV21-1	NA
CASSPPTANTGELFF	TGTGCCAGCAGTCCCCCGACAGCGAATACCGGGGAGCTGTTTTTT	TRBJ2-2	few	TRBV6-5	NA
CASSQDIDISPLHF	TGCGCCAGCAGCCAAGATATCGACATTTCACCCCTCCACTTT	TRBJ1-6	NA	TRBV4-3	NA
CAISEPRRQVRSTDTQYF	TGTGCCATCAGTGAGCCTAGAAGACAGGTCCGGAGCACAGATACGCAGTATTTT	TRBJ2-3	NA	TRBV10-3	NA
CASSRWVASGANEQFF	TGCGCCAGCAGCCGTTGGGTGGCTAGCGGGGCCAATGAGCAGTTCTTC	TRBJ2-1	few	TRBV5-1	TRBD2
CASLWVGGIYNSPLHF	TGTGCCAGCCTGTGGGTAGGAGGGATCTATAATTCACCCCTCCACTTT	TRBJ1-6	NA	TRBV11-3	NA
CASSPGLGNTEAFF	TGTGCCAGCAGCCCGGGACTGGGGAACACTGAAGCTTTCTTT	TRBJ1-1	NA	TRBV11-3	NA
CASSPQGARFSPLHF	TGTGCCAGCAGCCCACAGGGGGCTCGGTTTTCACCCCTCCACTTT	TRBJ1-6	NA	TRBV2	TRBD1
CASSVDIGGGPSYEQYF	TGTGCCAGCAGCGTAGATATAGGCGGGGGGCCCTCCTACGAGCAGTACTTC	TRBJ2-7	once	TRBV9	TRBD2
CASSSGSQKLFF	TGTGCCAGCAGTTCCGGGAGCCAAAAACTGTTTTTT	TRBJ1-4	once	TRBV28	NA
CASSLSGANQPQHF	TGTGCCAGCAGTTTGTCAGGGGCGAATCAGCCCCAGCATTTT	TRBJ1-5	NA	TRBV6-2/TRBV6-3	NA
CASSHDEGAYNEQFF	TGTGCCAGCAGTCATGATGAGGGGGCCTACAATGAGCAGTTCTTC	TRBJ2-1	few	TRBV6-4	NA
CASSSPVGGGNQPQHF	TGTGCCAGCAGCTCACCTGTGGGGGGGGGCAATCAGCCCCAGCATTTT	TRBJ1-5	NA	TRBV28	NA
CASSPRADIYNSPLHF	TGCGCCAGCAGCCCCAGGGCGGATATATATAATTCACCCCTCCACTTT	TRBJ1-6	NA	TRBV4-1	NA
CAIRDSFNQPQHF	TGTGCCATCAGGGACAGTTTCAATCAGCCCCAGCATTTT	TRBJ1-5	NA	TRBV10-3	NA
CASSRPGQNTEAFF	TGTGCCAGCAGCCGACCGGGACAGAACACTGAAGCTTTCTTT	TRBJ1-1	NA	TRBV11-2	NA
CASSGGQNQPQHF	TGTGCCAGCTCAGGGGGCCAGAATCAGCCCCAGCATTTT	TRBJ1-5	NA	TRBV18	NA
CASSLGAQETQYF	TGTGCCAGCAGTTTAGGCGCTCAAGAGACCCAGTACTTC	TRBJ2-5	NA	TRBV12-3/TRBV12-4	NA
CASSPLSDRVSGNTIYF	TGTGCCAGCTCACCGTTAAGTGACAGAGTCTCTGGAAACACCATATATTTT	TRBJ1-3	NA	TRBV18	NA
CASLKGQYSYEQYF	TGTGCCAGCCTAAAGGGACAGTACTCCTACGAGCAGTACTTC	TRBJ2-7	NA	TRBV6-5	TRBD1
CASGDRYTEAFF	TGTGCCAGCGGAGACAGGTACACTGAAGCTTTCTTT	TRBJ1-1	NA	TRBV6-5	NA
CASGLDIWTSNYGYTF	TGTGCTAGTGGTTTGGACATATGGACATCTAACTATGGCTACACCTTC	TRBJ1-2	NA	TRBV12-5	NA
CASSSTGSYGYTF	TGTGCCAGCAGCTCAACAGGGTCCTATGGCTACACCTTC	TRBJ1-2	few	TRBV5-4	NA
CASSGGVVATPSTDTQYF	TGTGCCAGTAGTGGGGGGGTGGTAGCCACTCCTAGCACAGATACGCAGTATTTT	TRBJ2-3	NA	TRBV19	TRBD2
CASSYRDRGPYEQYF	TGTGCCAGCAGTTACCGGGACAGGGGTCCCTACGAGCAGTACTTC	TRBJ2-7	few	TRBV6-5	TRBD1
CASSQREPGQGGNTIYF	TGCGCCAGCAGCCAGCGAGAGCCGGGACAGGGGGGAAACACCATATATTTT	TRBJ1-3	few	TRBV4-3	TRBD1
CASSSGQGWGTSYNSPLHF	TGCGCCAGCAGCTCCGGACAGGGATGGGGCACCTCCTATAATTCACCCCTCCACTTT	TRBJ1-6	NA	TRBV5-1	TRBD1
CASSPYREQSEKLFF	TGTGCCAGCAGTCCCTACAGGGAACAAAGTGAAAAACTGTTTTTT	TRBJ1-4	NA	TRBV27	NA